This T cell receptor beta chain was identified in a study of T cell repertoires in cytomegalovirus infection (dated by TCRdb to the late 2010s). Context from the whole study: Donor HLA type was relevant to the analysis, as public TCR beta signatures indicated carriage of CMV infection together with the matching HLA type.

TCRdb shows the sequencer as Illumina HiSeq 1500. In-frame beta chains were kept once TCRdb had trimmed the public reads at Q25 with fastp and called clones with MiXCR. Rows with a matching CDR3 protein are joined into one entry that keeps the most common DNA and genes. The sample data list 150,000 to 200,000 distinct CDR3 sequences, and about 21% of these were observed just once. Around 3.1% of the sample is taken by the ten largest. The research as a whole found: In both this cohort and an independent cohort of several hundred donors, the cumulative frequency of public TCR beta family members distinguished carriers of CMV infection plus the relevant HLA type. The ex vivo response was dominated by HLA-C-restricted CMV-specific TCR beta clonotypes, which also provided the single most frequent clonotype in two of eight donors.

The CDR3, from cysteine to phenylalanine, totals 12 residues. Only the CDR3 DNA is retained, 36 bases long and in frame from the first base. Trimming leaves V shorter by 5 bases and J shorter by 12 bases, with the junction holding 10 bases beyond the gene matches. CDR1 and CDR2 were assigned from the germline V gene as SQVTM and ANQGSEA. A few counts support this clonotype. This receptor's antigen is unknown. There are no base qualities to consult, and no much larger clone falls within one base. This TCR derives from a human donor in good health (CMV status not recorded). Some clones in this sample may be carry-over from other donors' samples. The sequence is built from TRBV29-1 and TRBJ2-1; TRBD2 matches 7 bases in the middle. Sequencing input: PBMCs. The bases are TGCAGCGTTTTCTGGGGGAGGGAAGGGCAGTTCTTC. Its amino acids are CSVFWGREGQFF.